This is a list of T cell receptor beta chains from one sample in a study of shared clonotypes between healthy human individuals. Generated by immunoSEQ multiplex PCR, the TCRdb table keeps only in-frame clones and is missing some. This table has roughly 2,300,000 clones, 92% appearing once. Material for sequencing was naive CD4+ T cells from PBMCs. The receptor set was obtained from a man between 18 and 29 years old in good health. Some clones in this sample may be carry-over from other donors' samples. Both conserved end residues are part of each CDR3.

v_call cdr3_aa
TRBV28 CASFASAYTGELFF
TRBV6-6 CASLRSGNTIYF
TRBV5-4 CASSLGRGANEKLFF
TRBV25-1 CASSDRAGTQYF
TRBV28 CASSPSGSVRETQYF
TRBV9 CASSALDDTQYF
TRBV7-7 CASSLGGQGNEQYF
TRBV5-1 CASSLAPTGTNPNEKLFF
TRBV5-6 CASSYQGYQETQYF
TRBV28 CASSTMRTSYEQYF
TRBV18 CASSPGSSYNEQFF
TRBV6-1 CASRGDRTYGYTF
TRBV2 CASSVKPGSYGYTF
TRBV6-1 CASSVQDPRKLFF
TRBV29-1 CSARRIQPNTGELFF
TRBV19 CASSIGGQGKETQYF
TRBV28 CASSLFSGTDTQYF
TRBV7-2 CASSLSSWDETQYF
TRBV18 CASSPTLHGTDYGYTF
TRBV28 CASSLFSGALYEQYF
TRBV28 CASSSPREQYF
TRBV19 CASSITVTGGPNYEQYF
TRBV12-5 CASALDSSYGYTF
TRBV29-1 CSVAGRGGTEAFF
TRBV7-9 CASSLASGLSLGFYEQYF
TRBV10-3 CAISESGTHNEQFF
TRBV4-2 CASSQGRLAGPGTYEQYF
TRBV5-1 CASSLGGVSTQETQYF
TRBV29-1 CSVGGQGYTEAFF
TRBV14 CASSRDGPYGYTF
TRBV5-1 CASSFLPSDNEQFF
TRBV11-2 CASSLGVTGEPQHF
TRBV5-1 CASSFRQGDYEQYF
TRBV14 CASSQLTGTGGRNEQFF
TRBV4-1 CASSLIAAGEYEQYF
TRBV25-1 CASSELAGTYNEQFF
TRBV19 CASSMGSSGNTEAFF
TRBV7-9 CASSIGPSQRIQETQYF
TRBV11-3 CASSGREGPETQYF
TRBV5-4 CASSQRPGTGTEHF